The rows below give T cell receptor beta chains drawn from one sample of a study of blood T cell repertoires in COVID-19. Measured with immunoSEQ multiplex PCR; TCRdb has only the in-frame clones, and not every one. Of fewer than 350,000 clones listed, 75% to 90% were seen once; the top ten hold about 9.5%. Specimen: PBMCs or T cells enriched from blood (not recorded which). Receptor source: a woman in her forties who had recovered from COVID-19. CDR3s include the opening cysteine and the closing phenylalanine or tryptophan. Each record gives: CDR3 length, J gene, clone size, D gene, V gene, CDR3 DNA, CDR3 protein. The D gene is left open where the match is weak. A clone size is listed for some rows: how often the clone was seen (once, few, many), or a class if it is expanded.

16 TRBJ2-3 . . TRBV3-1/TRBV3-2 TGTGCCAGCAGCCAAGTAGCGGCCCCTAGCACAGATACGCAGTATTTT CASSQVAAPSTDTQYF
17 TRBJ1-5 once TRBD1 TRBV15 TGTGCCACCAGCCGACAGGGGGCGAATGGGGGCAATCAGCCCCAGCATTTT CATSRQGANGGNQPQHF
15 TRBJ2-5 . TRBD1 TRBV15 TGTGCCACCAGCAGAGGTAGGGGGCCCGAAGAGACCCAGTACTTC CATSRGRGPEETQYF
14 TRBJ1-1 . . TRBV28 TGTGCCAGCAAGAGATACAGGGATATGACTGAAGCTTTCTTT CASKRYRDMTEAFF
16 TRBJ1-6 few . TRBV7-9 TGTGCCAGCAGCCCCTTACCGGGATCAGAGAATTCACCCCTCCACTTT CASSPLPGSENSPLHF
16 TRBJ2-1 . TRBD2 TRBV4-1 TGCGCCAGCAGCCAAGTCGGGACTAGCGGGAACAATGAGCAGTTCTTC CASSQVGTSGNNEQFF
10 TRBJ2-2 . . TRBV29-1 TGCAGCGTTGACTCCGGGGAGCTGTTTTTT CSVDSGELFF
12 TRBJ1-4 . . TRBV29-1 TGCAGCGGGGTGGGCAATAATGAAAAACTGTTTTTT CSGVGNNEKLFF
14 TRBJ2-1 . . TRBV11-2 TGTGCCAGCAGCTTAAACGGCGGATACAATGAGCAGTTCTTC CASSLNGGYNEQFF
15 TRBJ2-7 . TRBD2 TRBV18 TGTGCCAGCTCACCACTGGTTGGCGGGAGTTACGAGCAGTACTTC CASSPLVGGSYEQYF
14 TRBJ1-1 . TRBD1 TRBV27 TGTGCCAGCAGTCTCGGCAGGGGGTACACTGAAGCTTTCTTT CASSLGRGYTEAFF
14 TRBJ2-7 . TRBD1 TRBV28 TGTGCCAGCAGTTTGCAGGGGACAGTCTACGAGCAGTACTTC CASSLQGTVYEQYF
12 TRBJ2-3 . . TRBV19 TGTGCCAGTAGTTCCCTCACAGATACGCAGTATTTT CASSSLTDTQYF
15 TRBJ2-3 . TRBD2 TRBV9 TGTGCCAGCAGCGTTAGCGGGGGAGTCACAGATACGCAGTATTTT CASSVSGGVTDTQYF
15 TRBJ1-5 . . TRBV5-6 TGTGCCAGCAGCTTGGCGCAGGCCCCTTATCAGCCCCAGCATTTT CASSLAQAPYQPQHF
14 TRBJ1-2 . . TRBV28 TGTGCCAGCACCTTCAATGACTATAACTATGGCTACACCTTC CASTFNDYNYGYTF
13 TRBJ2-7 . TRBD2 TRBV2 TGTGCCAGCAGTCCCGGGACTAGCGGCTTACAGTACTTC CASSPGTSGLQYF
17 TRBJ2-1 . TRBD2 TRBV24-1 TGTGCCACCAGTGATTCGGAAGCGGGAGGTATCGACAATGAGCAGTTCTTC CATSDSEAGGIDNEQFF
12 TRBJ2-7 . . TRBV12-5 TGTGCTAGTGGTTTGGAGAGATTCGAGCAGTACTTC CASGLERFEQYF
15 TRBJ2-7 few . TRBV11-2 TGTGCCAGCAGCTTAAGCACGGGAACCTCCTACGAGCAGTACTTC CASSLSTGTSYEQYF
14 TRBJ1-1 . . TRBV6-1 TGTGCCAGCAGTGAACAGGGGCCGAACACTGAAGCTTTCTTT CASSEQGPNTEAFF
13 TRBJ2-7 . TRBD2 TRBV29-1 TGCAGCGCCAATCTAGCGGGGGGGCTCGAGCAGTACTTC CSANLAGGLEQYF
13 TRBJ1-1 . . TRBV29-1 TGCAGCTACTCTCGGGGAGGAGGCACTGAAGCTTTCTTT CSYSRGGGTEAFF
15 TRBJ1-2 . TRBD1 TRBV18 TGTGCCAGCTCACCTGAGACAGGGCTCGGCTATGGCTACACCTTC CASSPETGLGYGYTF
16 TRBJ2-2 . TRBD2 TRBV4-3 TGCGCCAGCAGCCCCGGACTAGCGGAGTCCACCGGGGAGCTGTTTTTT CASSPGLAESTGELFF
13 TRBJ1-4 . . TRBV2 TGTGCCAGCAACAGGGTTCTACCGGAAAAACTGTTTTTT CASNRVLPEKLFF
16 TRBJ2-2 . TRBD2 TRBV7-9 TGTGCCAGCAGAGGACAGACCGGGACTAGCACCGGGGAGCTGTTTTTT CASRGQTGTSTGELFF
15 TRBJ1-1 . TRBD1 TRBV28 TGTGCCAGCAGCCCCGGACAGGGTTACTATTCTGAAGCTTTCTTT CASSPGQGYYSEAFF
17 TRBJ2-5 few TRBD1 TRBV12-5 TGTGCTAGTGGTGGCGATACCGGGACAGGGTTTCAAGAGACCCAGTACTTC CASGGDTGTGFQETQYF
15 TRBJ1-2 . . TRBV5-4 TGTGCCAGCAGCTTGAAAAGGGAGTCTAACTATGGCTACACCTTC CASSLKRESNYGYTF
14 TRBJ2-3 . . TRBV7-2 TGTGCCAGCAGCTTAGTTAGCGAGATAGATACGCAGTATTTT CASSLVSEIDTQYF
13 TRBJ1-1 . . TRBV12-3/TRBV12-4 TGTGCCAGCAGTTTTAACGGGAACACTGAAGCTTTCTTT CASSFNGNTEAFF
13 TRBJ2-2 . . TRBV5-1 TGCGCCAGCAGCCGAGAGAACACCGGGGAGCTGTTTTTT CASSRENTGELFF
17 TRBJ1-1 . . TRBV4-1 TGCGCCAGCAGCCGAACGCCGGGGGGCATAATGAACACTGAAGCTTTCTTT CASSRTPGGIMNTEAFF
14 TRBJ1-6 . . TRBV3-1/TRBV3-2 TGTGCCAGCAGCCGCGGGCCGGCGGATTCACCCCTCCACTTT CASSRGPADSPLHF
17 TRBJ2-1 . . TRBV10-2 TGCGCCAGCAGTGATAAGGAGCGTAGGGGGGGGTACAATGAGCAGTTCTTC CASSDKERRGGYNEQFF
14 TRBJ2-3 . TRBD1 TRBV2 TGTGCCAGCATTCCAGGGACAGGGGCAGATACGCAGTATTTT CASIPGTGADTQYF
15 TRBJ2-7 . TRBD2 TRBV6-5 TGTGCCAGCAGGGACACCGGGACTAGGCGTGGCGAGCAGTACTTC CASRDTGTRRGEQYF
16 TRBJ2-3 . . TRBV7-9 TGTGCCAGCAGCTTAGCAGTACAGTCTAGCACAGATACGCAGTATTTT CASSLAVQSSTDTQYF
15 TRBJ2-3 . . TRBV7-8 TGTGCCAGCAGGGGGAGGGGGTTAATTACAGATACGCAGTATTTT CASRGRGLITDTQYF
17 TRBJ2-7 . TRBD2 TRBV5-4 TGTGCCAGCAGCCCTGGGGGTAGCGGGGTCCTCAGGGACGAGCAGTACTTC CASSPGGSGVLRDEQYF
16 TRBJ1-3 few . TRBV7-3 TGTGCCAGCAGCTTGGGGCCCCAGAGCTCTGGAAACACCATATATTTT CASSLGPQSSGNTIYF
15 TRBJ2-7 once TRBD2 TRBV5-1 TGCGCCAGCAGCTTGGAGGCGGGAGGGGCCTACGAGCAGTACTTC CASSLEAGGAYEQYF